This T cell receptor beta chain is drawn from a study of control samples from healthy donors and cancer patients. The protocol was immunoSEQ multiplex PCR, while the TCRdb copy is restricted to in-frame clones and leaves out a portion. Of roughly 120,000 clones listed, less than 95% are singletons. Germline V CDR1 and CDR2: MGHDK, SYGVNS. The CDR3 is made up of 15 amino acids. V was clipped by 8 bases and J by 8 bases, with 19 bases between them. The sequenced material came from blood. This chain uses TRBV25-1 with TRBJ1-6; D uncertain. The TCR comes from a young man in good health. CDR3 residues: CASSPARGVYSPLHF. CDR3 in DNA: TGTGCCAGCTCACCAGCCCGGGGTGTGTATTCACCCCTCCACTTT.